Each of the 25 T cell receptor beta chains below was sequenced from the same sample in a study of OX40 agonist ivuxolimab in advanced cancers. TCRdb's table, derived via immunoSEQ multiplex PCR, lists solely in-frame clones and lacks some. Altogether 50,000 to 75,000 clones are present, about 85% being singletons, with the ten largest covering approximately 1.1%. The input for sequencing was CD4+ or CD8+ T cells sorted from blood, taken in a trial of the OX40 agonist ivuxolimab. These receptors all stem from an adult with an advanced solid tumor such as melanoma, head and neck, liver or kidney cancer.

The CDR3 coding sequence is TGTGCCAGCAGCTTAGCTGGGGACAGGGGATTCTTC. As protein: CASSLAGDRGFF. This rearrangement joins TRBV7-9 to TRBJ2-1; TRBD1 matches at 10 bases. V lost 0 bases to trimming and J lost 16 bases; unmatched junction nucleotides: 3. This CDR3 is built from 12 residues. Germline lookup yields CDR1 SEHNR and CDR2 FQNEAQ (reference sequence).

The chain couples TRBV11-3 to TRBJ2-3; 7 nucleotides agree with TRBD2. V lost 7 bases to trimming and J lost 2 bases; unmatched junction nucleotides: 6. The CDR3 has 14 residues. Germline loops: CDR1 SGHNT, CDR2 YENEEA. The CDR3 sequence is CASTLTSSTDTQYF. For the CDR3, the DNA is TGTGCCAGCACCCTGACTAGCTCCACAGATACGCAGTATTTT.

This clone is deemed medium-sized (0.01 to 0.1%). The chain uses TRBV7-9 and TRBJ2-7; D gene ambiguous. Germline CDR1 SEHNR, CDR2 FQNEAQ (reference sequence). The V end lost 0 bases, the J end lost 2 bases, and 11 bases lay between the germline ends. The CDR3 covers 15 residues. The CDR3 region has the DNA TGTGCCAGCAGCTTAGCCGGCGGCGCCACCTACGAGCAGTACTTC. It codes for CASSLAGGATYEQYF.

The rearrangement links TRBV6-1 to TRBJ1-2; D might be TRBD1 (6 bases). Germline assignment: CDR1 MNHNS and CDR2 SASEGT. V lost 4 bases and J lost 2, with 14 bases in between. The CDR3 extends over 15 amino acids. The CDR3 nucleotides read TGTGCCAGCAGTGGACGACAAGGGGGGAACTATGGCTACACCTTC. As protein: CASSGRQGGNYGYTF.

The J gene is TRBJ2-3, the V gene TRBV2; D remains ambiguous. V lost 3 bases to trimming and J lost 8 bases, with 6 bases between them. The CDR3 contains 11 residues. The germline CDR1 and CDR2 sequences are SNHLY and FYNNEI. CDR3 DNA: TGTGCCAGCAGTGATCAGGTTACGCAGTATTTT. Amino acid sequence: CASSDQVTQYF.

The gene calls are TRBV19 and TRBJ2-7; D may be TRBD2 (6 bases). The germline gives CDR1 LNHDA, CDR2 SQIVND (reference sequence). The CDR3 extends over 13 amino acids. V was trimmed by 7 bases and J by 6 bases, leaving 16 bases between them. The CDR3 reads CASILAIPSEQYF. DNA of the CDR3: TGTGCCAGTATTCTAGCGATCCCCAGCGAGCAGTACTTC.

In the case of this clone: One junction end disagrees with the germline gene, perhaps due to a read error. This sequence joins TRBV7-7 and TRBJ2-3; D perhaps matches TRBD1 (6 bases). The CDR3 is 15 residues long. Germline V gene sequence: CDR1 SSHAT, CDR2 FNYEAQ (reference sequence). CDR3 sequence reads: CASSLGNRVGDTQYF. Here the CDR3 DNA reads TGTGCTAGCAGCTTAGGGAACAGGGTGGGAGATACGCAGTATTTT.

V gene TRBV5-4 combines with J gene TRBJ1-4, with TRBD1 identical over 8 bases. Germline V CDR1 and CDR2: SGHNT, YYREEE (reference sequence). The CDR3 contains 14 residues. V was pared by 3 bases and J by 7 bases, with 5 bases of the junction left unmatched. For the CDR3, the DNA is TGTGCCAGCAGCTCTCAGGGGGCCGGTGAAAAACTGTTTTTT. It encodes CASSSQGAGEKLFF.

The rearrangement uses TRBV30 and TRBJ1-2; D is undetermined. This CDR3 has 13 amino acids. V gave up 0 bases and J gave up 3 bases, with 8 bases separating them. Germline loops: CDR1 GTSNPN, CDR2 SVGIG (reference sequence). The CDR3 DNA follows: TGTGCCTGGAGTGTCGTCATGGACTATGGCTACACCTTC. Its protein product is CAWSVVMDYGYTF. The variable domain in full, completed from reference TRBV30 and TRBJ1-2, reads SQTIHQWPATLVQPVGSPLSLECTVEGTSNPNLYWYRQAAGRGLQLLFYSVGIGQISSEVPQNLSASRPQDRQFILSSKKLLLSDSGFYLCAWSVVMDYGYTFGSGTRLTVV.

V gene TRBV6-4 combines with J gene TRBJ1-5; 9 bases match TRBD1. Germline V gene data show CDR1 as MRHNA and CDR2 as SNTAGT. V lost 9 bases and J lost 2; bases outside the gene matches: 5. CDR3 length equals 14 residues. The CDR3 spells CARRQGVGNQPQHF. DNA of the CDR3: TGTGCCAGAAGACAGGGGGTCGGCAATCAGCCCCAGCATTTT.

The chain has TRBV11-2 and TRBJ1-5; D might be TRBD1 (5 bases). V was pared by 7 bases and J by 0 bases, with 25 bases between. The length of the CDR3 is 19 residues. Germline assignment: CDR1 SGHAT and CDR2 FQNNGV. This CDR3 reads CASILSRAQQGLSNQPQHF. The CDR3 nucleotides read TGTGCCAGCATCCTATCGAGGGCACAGCAGGGACTTAGCAATCAGCCCCAGCATTTT.

The J gene is TRBJ1-6, the V gene TRBV6-6; D uncertain. The germline V and J ends were trimmed by 5 bases and 5 bases, with 13 bases remaining between them. From germline, CDR1 is MNHNY and CDR2 SVGAGI (reference sequence). There are 15 residues in the CDR3. The CDR3 here is CASSNHGANNSPLHF. The CDR3 region has the DNA TGTGCCAGCAGTAACCATGGAGCGAATAATTCACCCCTCCACTTT.

The chain employs TRBV5-1 and TRBJ2-1; D is uncertain. This CDR3 region has 13 residues. V was trimmed by 1 base and J by 5 bases, leaving 7 bases between them. The germline CDR1 and CDR2 sequences are SGHRS and YFSETQ. In DNA, the CDR3 is TGCGCCAGCAGCTTGAACTACAACAATGAGCAGTTCTTC. Residues: CASSLNYNNEQFF.

This chain links TRBV5-5 with TRBJ2-7; TRBD2 aligns across 7 bases. The CDR3 is made up of 15 amino acids. From germline, CDR1 is SGHKS and CDR2 YYEKEE (reference sequence). The V and J ends lost 5 bases and 7 bases, in that order; junction bases with no gene match: 15. As DNA, the CDR3 is TGTGCCAGCAGTGCAACTAGCGCGGCCTGGGGGGAGCAGTACTTC. The encoded protein is CASSATSAAWGEQYF.

This chain uses TRBV6-5 with TRBJ1-2; 9 bases match TRBD1. The V segment lost 2 bases and the J segment 8 bases; nucleotides outside the gene matches: 9. There are 15 residues in the CDR3. CDR1 and CDR2 from the germline V gene are MNHEY and SVGAGI. The CDR3 loop is CASSYQTGGEEGYTF. DNA for the CDR3: TGTGCCAGCAGTTACCAAACAGGGGGCGAAGAAGGCTACACCTTC.

The V call is TRBV5-4, the J call TRBJ1-2; a weak D match, TRBD1 (5 bases). Per the germline V gene, CDR1 is SGHNT and CDR2 is YYREEE (reference sequence). Trimming stripped 1 base from V and 4 bases from J, with 17 bases between. This CDR3 spans 16 amino acids. For the CDR3, the DNA is TGTGCCAGCAGCTTGATGGGGGGAGGCGGGGGCTATGGCTACACCTTC. This encodes CASSLMGGGGGYGYTF.

The chain employs TRBV19 and TRBJ2-2; 11 bases map to TRBD1. The germline V gene has CDR1 LNHDA and CDR2 SQIVND (reference sequence). V shed 9 bases and J 6 bases; nucleotides not matched to a gene: 6. The CDR3 is 14 residues long. CDR3 sequence (DNA): TGTGCCAGCCGGGGACAGGGGGGTTCCGGGGAGCTGTTTTTT. It translates to CASRGQGGSGELFF.

This clone was detected a few times. The rearrangement uses TRBV7-9 and TRBJ2-5, with D perhaps matching TRBD2 (6 bases). The CDR3 totals 18 residues. Trimming removed 6 bases from V and 2 bases from J, with 25 bases in between. Germline CDR1 SEHNR, CDR2 FQNEAQ (reference sequence). CDR3 coding DNA: TGTGCCAGCAGGTTTGGTCCCCCCCCCGGGCGGGGTCAAGAGACCCAGTACTTC. Its protein is CASRFGPPPGRGQETQYF.

V and J are TRBV11-3 and TRBJ2-1, with D possibly being TRBD1 (6 bases). The germline V and J ends were trimmed by 5 bases and 0 bases, with 14 bases remaining between them. CDR1 and CDR2 (germline): SGHNT, YENEEA. The CDR3 spans 16 residues. The CDR3, as DNA: TGTGCCAGCAGCCCAGGGGACGGAAGCTCCTACAATGAGCAGTTCTTC. This gives the protein CASSPGDGSSYNEQFF.

V and J are TRBV2 and TRBJ1-2; TRBD1 is a possible D gene (5 bases). Trimming took off 0 bases at V and 8 bases at J, with 13 bases between the two ends. Germline V gene sequence: CDR1 SNHLY, CDR2 FYNNEI. The CDR3 spans 14 residues. CDR3 DNA: TGTGCCAGCAGTGAAGCGCAGGGATTTTACGGCTACACCTTC. It codes for CASSEAQGFYGYTF.

V and J are TRBV11-3 and TRBJ2-7; TRBD1 aligns across 7 bases. Germline-derived CDR1 and CDR2 are SGHNT and YENEEA. J was trimmed by 1 base and V by 4 bases; bases with no gene match: 7. The CDR3 extends over 15 amino acids. CDR3 loop: CASSWRQGSSYEQYF. DNA for the CDR3: TGTGCCAGCAGCTGGCGACAGGGTTCTTCCTACGAGCAGTACTTC.

The chain uses TRBV5-4 and TRBJ1-1; 10 positions match TRBD1. There are 16 residues in the CDR3. The ends lost 6 bases at V and 0 bases at J; junction bases unmatched: 8. CDR1 and CDR2 from the germline V gene are SGHNT and YYREEE (reference sequence). CDR3 sequence reads: CASTLGQGYMNTEAFF. Written as DNA, the CDR3 is TGTGCCAGCACCCTGGGACAGGGGTACATGAACACTGAAGCTTTCTTT.

The rearrangement joins TRBV27 to TRBJ1-2; D might be TRBD1 (6 bases). The CDR3 has 17 amino acids. V was shortened by 2 bases and J by 1 base, with 17 bases between the two germline ends. Germline CDR1 is MNHEY and CDR2 is SMNVEV (reference sequence). CDR3 amino acids: CASSLTGGVGVNYGYTF. The CDR3 DNA reads TGTGCCAGCAGTTTAACGGGGGGCGTGGGGGTTAACTATGGCTACACCTTC.

In nucleotides, the CDR3 is TGCGCCACGCGGGACAGGGAGGAGCAGTACTTC. Translated: CATRDREEQYF. The rearrangement uses TRBV10-1 and TRBJ2-7, with 9 bases aligning to TRBD1. CDR3 size: 11 residues. With 10 bases clipped from V and 7 bases from J, the junction kept 5 bases outside the gene matches. Germline loops: CDR1 WNHNN, CDR2 SYGVQD (reference sequence).

The chain links TRBV5-1 to TRBJ2-2; TRBD2 matches 15 bases. With V trimmed by 3 bases and J by 0 bases, 3 bases remained unmatched. The CDR3 spans 18 residues. Germline values: CDR1 SGHRS, CDR2 YFSETQ. Here the CDR3 DNA reads TGCGCCAGCAGCTGGGGACTAGCGGGAGGAGCGAACACCGGGGAGCTGTTTTTT. It encodes CASSWGLAGGANTGELFF.